A single sample gave rise to the 20 T cell receptor beta chains below, sequenced in a study of cytotoxic CD8 clonotypes in ibrutinib-treated CLL. Measured with immunoSEQ multiplex PCR; TCRdb has only the in-frame clones, and not every one. The sample has some 70,000 clones; around 65% are singletons. The source material was PBMCs, sampled after 12 months of ibrutinib treatment. The receptors were sampled from a human donor with chronic lymphocytic leukemia.

The chain uses TRBV5-1 and TRBJ1-6, with D maybe TRBD1 (6 bases). Germline CDR1 and CDR2: SGHRS and YFSETQ. CDR3 length: 15 amino acids. Trimming stripped 4 bases from V and 8 bases from J, with 16 bases between. DNA of the CDR3: TGCGCCAGCAGCACCCGGGGGCCTCAGGATTCACCCCTCCACTTT. As protein: CASSTRGPQDSPLHF.

The chain links TRBV7-9 to TRBJ2-6; D may be TRBD2 (5 bases). The CDR3 totals 18 residues. The germline gives CDR1 SEHNR, CDR2 FQNEAQ (reference sequence). V was cut by 5 bases and J by 2 bases, with 19 bases left in between. As DNA, the CDR3 is TGTGCCAGCAGCCTGCCGGAGATATTCGGGACTGGGGCCAACGTCCTGACTTTC. Amino acid sequence: CASSLPEIFGTGANVLTF.

The chain has TRBV5-4 and TRBJ2-7; D assignment may be TRBD1 or TRBD2 (5 bases each). The CDR3 runs 13 residues. Germline loops: CDR1 SGHNT, CDR2 YYREEE (reference sequence). V lost 4 bases and J 2 bases, leaving 10 bases between the germline ends. The CDR3 loop is CASSHGTTYEQYF. As DNA, the CDR3 is TGTGCCAGCAGCCACGGGACGACCTACGAGCAGTACTTC.

The J gene is TRBJ2-7, the V gene TRBV5-4; 9 bases are shared with TRBD1. V shed 2 bases, J shed 4 bases, and the junction held 7 bases outside the gene matches. The CDR3 consists of 15 residues. Germline assignment: CDR1 SGHNT and CDR2 YYREEE (reference sequence). CDR3: CASSFPGQGNYEQYF. In DNA, the CDR3 is TGTGCCAGCAGCTTCCCGGGACAGGGAAATTACGAGCAGTACTTC.

The chain couples TRBV29-1 to TRBJ2-7, with a weak D call TRBD1 (5 bases). The ends were cut back, 6 bases at V and 1 base at J, with 10 bases in the middle. Germline CDR1 and CDR2: SQVTM and ANQGSEA. The CDR3 has 12 amino acids. The CDR3 coding sequence is TGCAGCGTAAGGACACAATCCTACGAGCAGTACTTC. This sequence encodes CSVRTQSYEQYF.

Only a few counts were recorded for this clone. V and J are TRBV11-3 and TRBJ2-7, with 9 bases fitting TRBD1. The CDR3 extends over 15 amino acids. Germline CDR1 is SGHNT and CDR2 is YENEEA. V gave up 5 bases and J gave up 2 bases; unmatched junction bases: 7. The CDR3 coding sequence is TGTGCCAGCAGCGTGGGACAGGGAAGGACCTACGAGCAGTACTTC. Amino acid sequence: CASSVGQGRTYEQYF.

This chain connects TRBV7-2 to TRBJ1-5, with D perhaps TRBD1 (6 bases). This CDR3 is 15 amino acids long. The V gene's germline CDR1 is SGHTA and CDR2 FQGNSA. The V end lost 1 base, the J end lost 4 bases, and 11 bases lay between the germline ends. The CDR3 reads CASSLGRTENQPQHF. CDR3 coding DNA: TGTGCCAGCAGCTTAGGGAGGACAGAGAATCAGCCCCAGCATTTT.

The V and J genes are TRBV30 and TRBJ1-5, with D tentatively TRBD1 (5 bases). Germline CDR1 and CDR2: GTSNPN and SVGIG (reference sequence). The CDR3 is 13 amino acids. The germline V and J ends were trimmed by 6 bases and 5 bases, with 14 bases remaining between them. In nucleotides, the CDR3 is TGTGCCTGTCGGGAGGGACGGGATCAGCCCCAGCATTTT. It specifies CACREGRDQPQHF.

The genes are TRBV5-8 and TRBJ2-5; a weak D match, TRBD2 (7 bases). With 6 bases removed from V and 1 base from J, the gap between germline ends came to 22 bases. CDR1 is SGHTS and CDR2 is YDEGEE in the germline V gene. The CDR3 length is 17 residues. The chain's CDR3 is CASTPTMGGLRQETQYF. The CDR3, as DNA: TGTGCCAGCACCCCGACGATGGGGGGGCTCCGCCAAGAGACCCAGTACTTC.

The chain combines TRBV6-1 with TRBJ1-5, with no clear D. Germline values: CDR1 MNHNS, CDR2 SASEGT. The length of the CDR3 is 11 residues. Trimming removed 5 bases at V and 11 bases at J, with 10 bases between. For the CDR3, the DNA is TGTGCCAGCAGTTACCGGCGGGCCCAGCATTTT. It codes for CASSYRRAQHF.

The V gene is TRBV19, the J gene TRBJ1-2; D not certain. Germline values: CDR1 LNHDA, CDR2 SQIVND (reference sequence). The CDR3 is 13 amino acids. The V and J ends lost 0 bases and 3 bases respectively, with 5 bases between them. The DNA of the CDR3 is TGTGCCAGTAGTATAGATCCCTACTATGGCTACACCTTC. As protein: CASSIDPYYGYTF.

The V gene is TRBV5-1, the J gene TRBJ1-2; 9 positions match TRBD1. The CDR3 loop spans 15 amino acids. Germline-derived CDR1 and CDR2 are SGHRS and YFSETQ. V lost 1 base and J lost 6; bases outside the gene matches: 7. CDR3 loop: CASSLTTGTGHGYTF. The CDR3 DNA reads TGCGCCAGCAGCTTGACCACCGGGACAGGGCATGGCTACACCTTC.

The CDR3 DNA reads as TGTGCCAGCAGCTTAGGAGGACAGGGAGCGTTATACGAGCAGTACTTC. This gives the protein CASSLGGQGALYEQYF. The chain couples TRBV11-2 to TRBJ2-7; TRBD1 matches at 8 bases. The CDR3 runs to 16 residues. CDR1 is SGHAT and CDR2 is FQNNGV in the germline V gene. Trimming took 1 base from V and 4 from J; bases not matched to a gene: 9. Variable domain in full (rest from reference TRBV11-2 and TRBJ2-7): EAGVAQSPRYKIIEKRQSVAFWCNPISGHATLYWYQQILGQGPKLLIQFQNNGVVDDSQLPKDRFSAERLKGVDSTLKIQPAKLEDSAVYLCASSLGGQGALYEQYFGPGTRLTVT.

This clone was detected only a few times. V is TRBV29-1 and J is TRBJ2-2, with 9 bases lining up with TRBD1. This CDR3 has 12 amino acids. CDR1 is SQVTM and CDR2 is ANQGSEA in the germline V gene. The junction had 5 bases not matched to a gene; V was cut back by 8 bases and J by 7 bases. CDR3 in DNA: TGCAGCACCACAGGGGGCAGCGGGGAGCTGTTTTTT. This codes for CSTTGGSGELFF.

The chain uses TRBV12-5 and TRBJ2-2; 7 positions match TRBD1. This CDR3 has 13 residues. V was clipped by 5 bases and J by 6 bases; unmatched bases: 3. Germline V gene lookup returns CDR1 LGHNT and CDR2 FRNRAP. CDR3 loop: CASGTGVAGELFF. The CDR3 nucleotides read TGTGCTAGTGGTACAGGGGTGGCCGGGGAGCTGTTTTTT.

This chain uses TRBV27 with TRBJ1-1; D possibly corresponds to TRBD1 (6 bases). Germline V gene lookup returns CDR1 MNHEY and CDR2 SMNVEV (reference sequence). This CDR3 has 14 residues. V was pared by 5 bases and J by 1 base, with 11 bases between. The CDR3 bases are TGTGCCAGCAGTGCACAGGGTGGGAACACTGAAGCTTTCTTT. Translated, it gives CASSAQGGNTEAFF.

This clone was seen only a few times. The chain joins TRBV12-5 to TRBJ1-2; maybe TRBD1 (5 bases). This CDR3 has 12 residues. The germline V gene encodes CDR1 LGHNT and CDR2 FRNRAP. Trimming took off 9 bases at V and 6 bases at J, with 14 bases between the two ends. The CDR3 nucleotides read TGTGCTAGATACTTGGGACCCCATGGCTACACCTTC. Translating gives CARYLGPHGYTF.

This chain links TRBV5-1 with TRBJ1-3; tentatively, D is TRBD1 (6 bases). This CDR3 region has 16 residues. Trimming shortened V by 0 bases and J by 0 bases, and 10 bases separated the two germline ends. Germline-derived CDR1 and CDR2 are SGHRS and YFSETQ. In DNA, the CDR3 is TGCGCCAGCAGCTTGGAACAGGGAGTCTCTGGAAACACCATATATTTT. Protein: CASSLEQGVSGNTIYF.

This chain joins TRBV5-1 and TRBJ2-6, with D possibly matching TRBD1 (7 bases). The CDR3 sequence is 19 residues long. Between the trimmed V and J ends, which lost 4 bases and 0 bases, there was a span of 20 bases. Looked up from germline, CDR1 is SGHRS and CDR2 is YFSETQ. The CDR3 loop reads CASSLRGGTETSGANVLTF. The CDR3 bases are TGCGCCAGCAGCCTGCGAGGAGGGACAGAAACCTCTGGGGCCAACGTCCTGACTTTC.

V and J are TRBV2 and TRBJ1-2; D is unclear. Deletions cut 7 bases from V and 4 bases from J, with 10 bases between. CDR1 is SNHLY, CDR2 FYNNEI, per germline. This CDR3 comprises 12 residues. The DNA for the CDR3 is TGTGCCAGCATTCGGGAGGCCTATGGCTACACCTTC. It encodes CASIREAYGYTF.